Here is one T cell receptor (beta chain) with its context. This sample was included in a study of blood T cell repertoires in COVID-19. Sequenced by immunoSEQ multiplex PCR; TCRdb stores in-frame clones only, minus some. Here the sample spans fewer than 250,000 clones, 80% to 90% being singletons. The CDR3 has 14 amino acids. Trimming removed 5 bases at V and 0 bases at J, with 11 bases between. The V gene's germline CDR1 is SGHTA and CDR2 FQGNSA. The V gene is TRBV7-2, the J gene TRBJ2-7; D uncertain. The origin of this receptor is a man over 45 who had been exposed to COVID-19. The sequenced material came from PBMCs or T cells enriched from blood (not recorded which). Here the CDR3 DNA reads TGTGCCAGCAGCCCAGAGGCCGCCTCCTACGAGCAGTACTTC. It specifies CASSPEAASYEQYF.